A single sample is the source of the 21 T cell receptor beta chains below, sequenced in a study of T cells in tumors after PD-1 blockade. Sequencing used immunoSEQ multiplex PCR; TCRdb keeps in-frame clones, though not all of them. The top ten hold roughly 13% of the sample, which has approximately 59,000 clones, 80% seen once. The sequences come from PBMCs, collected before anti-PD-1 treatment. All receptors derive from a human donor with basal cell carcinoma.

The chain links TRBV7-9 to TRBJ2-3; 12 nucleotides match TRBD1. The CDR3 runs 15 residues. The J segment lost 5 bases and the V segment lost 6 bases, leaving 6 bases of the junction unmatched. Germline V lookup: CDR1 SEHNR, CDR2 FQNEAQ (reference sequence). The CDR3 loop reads CASSLGQGAKDTQYF. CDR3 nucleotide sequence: TGTGCCAGCAGTTTGGGACAGGGGGCAAAAGATACGCAGTATTTT.

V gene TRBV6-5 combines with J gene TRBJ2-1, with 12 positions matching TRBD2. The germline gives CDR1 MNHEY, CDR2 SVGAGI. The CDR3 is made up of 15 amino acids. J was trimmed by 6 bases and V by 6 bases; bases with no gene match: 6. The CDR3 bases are TGTGCCAGCAGCCTGACTAGCGGGGGCCCCAATGAGCAGTTCTTC. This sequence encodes CASSLTSGGPNEQFF.

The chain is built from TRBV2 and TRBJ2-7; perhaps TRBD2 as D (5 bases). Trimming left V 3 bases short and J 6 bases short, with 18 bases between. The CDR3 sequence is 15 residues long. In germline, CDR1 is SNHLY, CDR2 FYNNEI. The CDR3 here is CASSEGTIWAGEQYF. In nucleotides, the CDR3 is TGTGCCAGCAGTGAGGGAACCATCTGGGCGGGCGAGCAGTACTTC.

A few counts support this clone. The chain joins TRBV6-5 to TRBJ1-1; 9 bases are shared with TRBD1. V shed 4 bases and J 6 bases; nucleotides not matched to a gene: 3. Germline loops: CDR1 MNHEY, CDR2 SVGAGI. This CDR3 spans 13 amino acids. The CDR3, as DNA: TGTGCCAGCAGTTTACAGGGGGCCCCTGAAGCTTTCTTT. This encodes CASSLQGAPEAFF.

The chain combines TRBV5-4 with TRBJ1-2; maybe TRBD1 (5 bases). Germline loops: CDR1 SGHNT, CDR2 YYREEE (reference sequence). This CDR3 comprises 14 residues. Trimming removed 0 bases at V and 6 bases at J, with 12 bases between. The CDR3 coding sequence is TGTGCCAGCAGCTTGGTGGGCAGGGACGATGGCTACACCTTC. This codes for CASSLVGRDDGYTF. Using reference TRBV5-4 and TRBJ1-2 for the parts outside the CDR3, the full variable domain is ETGVTQSPTHLIKTRGQQVTLRCSSQSGHNTVSWYQQALGQGPQFIFQYYREEENGRGNFPPRFSGLQFPNYSSELNVNALELDDSALYLCASSLVGRDDGYTFGSGTRLTVV.

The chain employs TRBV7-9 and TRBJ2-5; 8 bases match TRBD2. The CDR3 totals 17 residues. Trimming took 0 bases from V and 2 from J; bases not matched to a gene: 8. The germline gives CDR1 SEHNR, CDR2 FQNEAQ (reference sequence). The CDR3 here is CASSLAGGGGQQETQYF. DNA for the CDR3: TGTGCCAGCAGCTTAGCCGGTGGCGGGGGGCAACAAGAGACCCAGTACTTC.

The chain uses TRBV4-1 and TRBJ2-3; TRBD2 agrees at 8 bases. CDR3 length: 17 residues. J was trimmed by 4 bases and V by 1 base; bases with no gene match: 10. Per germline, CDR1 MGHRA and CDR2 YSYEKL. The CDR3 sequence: CASSQGFAGGFPDTQYF. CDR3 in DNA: TGCGCCAGCAGCCAAGGCTTTGCGGGGGGTTTCCCAGATACGCAGTATTTT.

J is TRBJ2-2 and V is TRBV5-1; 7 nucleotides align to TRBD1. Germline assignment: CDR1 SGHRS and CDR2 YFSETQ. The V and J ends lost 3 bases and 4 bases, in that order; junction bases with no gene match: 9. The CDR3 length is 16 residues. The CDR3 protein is CASSSTGTATTGELFF. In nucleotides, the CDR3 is TGCGCCAGCAGCTCTACCGGGACAGCGACCACCGGGGAGCTGTTTTTT.

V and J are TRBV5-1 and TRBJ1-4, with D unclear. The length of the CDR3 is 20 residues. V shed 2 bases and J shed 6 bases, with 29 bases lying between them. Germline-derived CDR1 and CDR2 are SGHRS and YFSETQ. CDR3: CASSLGRLRFTPPSDEKLFF. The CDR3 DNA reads TGCGCCAGCAGCTTAGGCAGGCTCCGATTCACCCCTCCTTCGGATGAAAAACTGTTTTTT. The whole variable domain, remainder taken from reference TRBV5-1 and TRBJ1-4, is KAGVTQTPRYLIKTRGQQVTLSCSPISGHRSVSWYQQTPGQGLQFLFEYFSETQRNKGNFPGRFSGRQFSNSRSEMNVSTLELGDSALYLCASSLGRLRFTPPSDEKLFFGSGTQLSVL.

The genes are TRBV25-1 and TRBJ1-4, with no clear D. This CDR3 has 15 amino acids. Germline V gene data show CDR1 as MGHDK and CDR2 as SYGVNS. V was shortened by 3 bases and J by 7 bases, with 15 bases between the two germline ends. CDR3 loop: CASSELGVRAEKLFF. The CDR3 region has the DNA TGTGCCAGCAGTGAGCTAGGTGTGCGGGCTGAAAAACTGTTTTTT.

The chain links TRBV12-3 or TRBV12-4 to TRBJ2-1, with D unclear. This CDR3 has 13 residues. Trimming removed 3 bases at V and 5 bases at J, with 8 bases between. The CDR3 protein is CASSFGSDNEQFF. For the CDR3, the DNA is TGTGCCAGCAGTTTCGGGTCCGACAATGAGCAGTTCTTC.

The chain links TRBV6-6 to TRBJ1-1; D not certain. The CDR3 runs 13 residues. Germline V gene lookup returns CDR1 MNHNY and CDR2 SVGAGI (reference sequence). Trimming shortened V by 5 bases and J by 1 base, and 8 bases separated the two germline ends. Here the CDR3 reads CASSLDPNTEAFF. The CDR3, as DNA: TGTGCCAGCAGTCTAGACCCGAACACTGAAGCTTTCTTT.

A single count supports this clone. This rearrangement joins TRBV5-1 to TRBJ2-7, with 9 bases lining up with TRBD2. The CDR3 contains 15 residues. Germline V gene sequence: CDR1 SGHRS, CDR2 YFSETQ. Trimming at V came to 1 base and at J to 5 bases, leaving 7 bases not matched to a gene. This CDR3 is CASSLLAGEFNEQYF. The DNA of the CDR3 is TGCGCCAGCAGCTTGTTAGCGGGGGAGTTCAACGAGCAGTACTTC.

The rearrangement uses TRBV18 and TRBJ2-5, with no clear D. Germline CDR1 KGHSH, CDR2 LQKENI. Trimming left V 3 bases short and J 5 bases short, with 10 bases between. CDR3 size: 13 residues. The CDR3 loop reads CASSPPGGETQYF. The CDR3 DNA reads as TGTGCCAGCTCACCCCCGGGTGGTGAGACCCAGTACTTC.

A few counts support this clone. This chain's CDR3 is CASSSAGGLGANVLTF. The DNA of the CDR3 is TGCGCCAGCAGCTCCGCAGGGGGTCTCGGGGCCAACGTCCTGACTTTC. This chain joins TRBV5-1 and TRBJ2-6; TRBD1 agrees at 7 bases. This CDR3 region has 16 residues. Germline assignment: CDR1 SGHRS and CDR2 YFSETQ. V was clipped by 3 bases and J by 4 bases; unmatched bases: 7.

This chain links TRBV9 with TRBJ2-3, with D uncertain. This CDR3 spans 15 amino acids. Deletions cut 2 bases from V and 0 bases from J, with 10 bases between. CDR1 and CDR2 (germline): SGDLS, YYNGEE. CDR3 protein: CASSVETLSTDTQYF. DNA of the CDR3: TGTGCCAGCAGCGTGGAGACGTTAAGCACAGATACGCAGTATTTT.

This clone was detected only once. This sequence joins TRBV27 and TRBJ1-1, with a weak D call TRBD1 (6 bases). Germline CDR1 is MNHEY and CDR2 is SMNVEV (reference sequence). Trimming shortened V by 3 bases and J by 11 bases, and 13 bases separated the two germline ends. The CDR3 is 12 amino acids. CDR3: CASSFSGQLAFF. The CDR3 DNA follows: TGTGCCAGCAGTTTCTCCGGACAGTTGGCTTTCTTT.

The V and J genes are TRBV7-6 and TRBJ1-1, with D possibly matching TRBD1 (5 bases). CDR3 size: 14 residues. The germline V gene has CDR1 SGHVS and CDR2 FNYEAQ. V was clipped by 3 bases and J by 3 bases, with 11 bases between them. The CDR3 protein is CASSFTTGDTEAFF. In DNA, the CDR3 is TGTGCCAGCAGCTTCACTACGGGGGACACTGAAGCTTTCTTT.

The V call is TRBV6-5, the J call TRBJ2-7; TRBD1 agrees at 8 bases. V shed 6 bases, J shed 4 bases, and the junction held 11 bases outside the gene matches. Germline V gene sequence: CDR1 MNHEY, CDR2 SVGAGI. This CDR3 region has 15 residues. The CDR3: CASRPMDRVTYEQYF. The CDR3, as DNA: TGTGCCAGCAGACCCATGGACAGGGTTACGTACGAGCAGTACTTC.

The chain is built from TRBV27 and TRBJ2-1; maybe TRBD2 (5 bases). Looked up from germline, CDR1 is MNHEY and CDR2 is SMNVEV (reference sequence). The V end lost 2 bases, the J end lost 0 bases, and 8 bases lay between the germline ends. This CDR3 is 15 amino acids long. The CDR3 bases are TGTGCCAGCAGTTTACCGGGGAGCTCCTACAATGAGCAGTTCTTC. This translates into CASSLPGSSYNEQFF.

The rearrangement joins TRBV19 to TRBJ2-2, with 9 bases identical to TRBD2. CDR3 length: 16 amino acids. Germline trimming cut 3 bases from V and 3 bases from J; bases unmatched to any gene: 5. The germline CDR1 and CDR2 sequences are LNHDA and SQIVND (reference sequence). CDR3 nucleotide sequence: TGTGCCAGTAGTATCGGACTAGCGTATGACACCGGGGAGCTGTTTTTT. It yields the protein CASSIGLAYDTGELFF.